This entry is about one T cell receptor (beta chain). Its target antigen remains unknown. Per-base qualities were not stored, and no clone one base away is much larger. This specimen comes from a study of T cell responses to AZD1222 COVID-19 vaccine (dated by TCRdb to the early 2020s). In the study overall: A total of approximately 230 trial participants underwent TCR sequencing, of whom some 210 received two doses of AZD1222 and around 26 received two doses of the MenACWY control vaccine. Enrollment into the trials was organized by age into subgroups of 18-55, 56-69 and 70-plus years, and those subgroups contained about 150, 27 and 61 TCR-sequenced participants, respectively.

The CDR3 regions of human TCRbeta chains were analyzed by immunosequencing. The paper's processing steps were these. TCRs in the repertoires were compared against a reference library of SARS-CoV-2-specific TCRs that had been generated with the MIRA antigen-specificity platform. Breadth was defined as the fraction of unique TCRs that were SARS-CoV-2-associated. Depth was defined as the fraction of total T cells that were SARS-CoV-2-associated. Each spike-specific TCR was assigned to its reactive spike region and to a CD4 or CD8 class using the MIRA data. Log10-transformed breadth and depth values were compared by one-way ANOVA with Sidak's multiple comparisons tests. In its TCRdb copy, this immuneACCESS table keeps in-frame sequences only and misses some clones. Where compared with another copy, unresolved V genes explain less than half of these, and the others have no known cause. V, J and clone size derive from that table, while D and trimming were established from the DNA sequence. This sample has some 120,000 clones in its table, and 65% to 90% of those were observed once. About 25% of the sample is held by the ten biggest clonotypes.

This sample's time point label indicates: about 28 days (+/-7) after the second vaccine dose. AZD1222 recipients given second doses at about 4 weeks or at about 12 weeks were pooled, since spike-specific TCR depth and breadth were not found to differ between the two schedules. Samples from vaccinated people were obtained from the UK trials COV001 and COV002, which included a single-blind randomized controlled phase 2/3 trial of AZD1222 (ChAdOx1 nCoV-19) in healthy adults. For TCRbeta chain sequencing, PBMC samples from trial participants were taken at day 0 and at day 28 after the second dose. Inclusive of the bounding cysteine and phenylalanine, the CDR3 is 17 residues long. The kept DNA is CDR3 alone, 51 bases in frame from the first base. Germline trimming: 4 bases from V, 1 base from J; junction bases outside gene matches: 8. Via the germline V gene, CDR1 is MNHEY and CDR2 SVGEGT. Overall study outcomes, separate from this receptor: Conclusions about previously exposed vaccinees were limited because only five to seven AZD1222 recipients were SARS-CoV-2 seropositive at baseline. A significant rise in spike-specific TCR breadth and depth was observed after two AZD1222 doses relative to day 0 and relative to MenACWY recipients. The 56-69-year group was small, and its depth increase did not reach significance, likely because of low power. Participants were mostly white British, with more females than males. The authors suggested clonal diversity may have been underestimated. No day 14 peak-response samples were available, so repertoires were characterized only after the peak T cell response. Reportedly, close to half of the unique spike-specific TCRs recognized epitopes lying outside the regions that are mutated in the B.1.351 and B.1.1.7 variants. Vaccine-associated CD4 TCRs spanned the whole spike protein, with dominant responses in regions 160-218 and 743-854.

This TCR came from an adult who received the AZD1222 COVID-19 vaccine. The specimen comprised peripheral blood, sampled 28 days after the second AZD1222 dose. The chain couples TRBV6-2 or TRBV6-3 to TRBJ2-3; TRBD2 matches 10 bases in the middle. The CDR3 loop reads CASSFLSGGDRTDTQYF. The DNA is TGTGCCAGCAGTTTCTTGAGCGGGGGGGACCGCACAGATACGCAGTATTTT.